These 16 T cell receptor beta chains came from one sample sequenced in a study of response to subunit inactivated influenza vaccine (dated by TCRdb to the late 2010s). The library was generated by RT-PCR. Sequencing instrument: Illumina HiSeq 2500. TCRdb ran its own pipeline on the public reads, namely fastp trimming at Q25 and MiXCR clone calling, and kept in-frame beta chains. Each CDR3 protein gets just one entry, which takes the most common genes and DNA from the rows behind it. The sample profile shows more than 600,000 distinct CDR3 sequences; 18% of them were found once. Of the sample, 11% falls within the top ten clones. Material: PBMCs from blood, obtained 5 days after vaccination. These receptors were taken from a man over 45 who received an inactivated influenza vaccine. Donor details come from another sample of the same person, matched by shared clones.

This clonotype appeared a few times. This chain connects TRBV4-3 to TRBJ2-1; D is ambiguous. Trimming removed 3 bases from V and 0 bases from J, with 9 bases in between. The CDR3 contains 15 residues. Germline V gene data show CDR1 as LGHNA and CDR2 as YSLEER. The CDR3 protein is CASSQDRYSYNEQFF. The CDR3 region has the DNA TGCGCCAGCAGCCAGGACCGCTACTCCTACAATGAGCAGTTCTTC.

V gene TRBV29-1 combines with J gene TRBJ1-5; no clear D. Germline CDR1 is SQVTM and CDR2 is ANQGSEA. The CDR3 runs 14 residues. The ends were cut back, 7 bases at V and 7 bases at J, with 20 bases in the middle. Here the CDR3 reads CSAREWGAGQPQHF. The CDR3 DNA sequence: TGCAGCGCGCGCGAGTGGGGAGCTGGGCAGCCCCAGCATTTT.

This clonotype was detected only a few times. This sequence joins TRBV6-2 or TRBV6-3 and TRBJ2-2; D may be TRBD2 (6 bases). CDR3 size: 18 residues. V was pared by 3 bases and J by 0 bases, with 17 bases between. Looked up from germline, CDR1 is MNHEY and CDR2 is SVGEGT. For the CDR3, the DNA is TGTGCCAGCAGTTATCGTCCCCTAGCGACCGCGAACACCGGGGAGCTGTTTTTT. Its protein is CASSYRPLATANTGELFF.

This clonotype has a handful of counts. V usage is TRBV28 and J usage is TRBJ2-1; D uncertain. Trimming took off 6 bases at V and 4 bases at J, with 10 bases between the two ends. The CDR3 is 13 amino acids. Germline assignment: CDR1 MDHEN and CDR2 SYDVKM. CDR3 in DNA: TGTGCCAGCAGGGTGACACCTTACAATGAGCAGTTCTTC. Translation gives CASRVTPYNEQFF.

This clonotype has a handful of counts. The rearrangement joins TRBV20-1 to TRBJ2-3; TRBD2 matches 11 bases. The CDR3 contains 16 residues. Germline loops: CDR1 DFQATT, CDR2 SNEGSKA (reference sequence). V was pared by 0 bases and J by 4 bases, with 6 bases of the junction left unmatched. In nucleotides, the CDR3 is TGCAGTGCTAGAGATCTGGTGGGACTAGCGGCAGATACGCAGTATTTT. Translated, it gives CSARDLVGLAADTQYF.

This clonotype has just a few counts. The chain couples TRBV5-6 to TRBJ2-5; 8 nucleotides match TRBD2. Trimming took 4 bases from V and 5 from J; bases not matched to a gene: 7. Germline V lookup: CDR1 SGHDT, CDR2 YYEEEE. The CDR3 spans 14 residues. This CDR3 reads CASSPPGLVETQYF. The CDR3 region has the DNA TGTGCCAGCAGCCCACCGGGACTAGTTGAGACCCAGTACTTC.

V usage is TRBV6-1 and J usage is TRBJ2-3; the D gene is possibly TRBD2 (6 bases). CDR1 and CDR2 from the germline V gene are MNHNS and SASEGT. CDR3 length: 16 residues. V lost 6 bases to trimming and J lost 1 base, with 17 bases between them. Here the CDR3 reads CASSRPLGGRTDTQYF. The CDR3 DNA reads TGTGCCAGCAGCCGACCTTTGGGGGGACGCACAGATACGCAGTATTTT.

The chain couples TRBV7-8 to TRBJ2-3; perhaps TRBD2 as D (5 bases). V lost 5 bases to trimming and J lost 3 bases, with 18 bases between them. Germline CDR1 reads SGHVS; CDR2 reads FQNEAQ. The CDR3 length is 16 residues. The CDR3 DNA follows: TGTGCCAGCAGCCCGGACCCAGGAGGAATTACAGATACGCAGTATTTT. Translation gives CASSPDPGGITDTQYF.

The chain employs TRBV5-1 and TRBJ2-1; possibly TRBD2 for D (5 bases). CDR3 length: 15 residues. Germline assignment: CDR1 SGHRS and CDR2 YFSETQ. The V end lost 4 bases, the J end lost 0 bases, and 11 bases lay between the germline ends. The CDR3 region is CASSTDFHSYNEQFF. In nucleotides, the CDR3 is TGCGCCAGCAGCACGGACTTCCACTCCTACAATGAGCAGTTCTTC.

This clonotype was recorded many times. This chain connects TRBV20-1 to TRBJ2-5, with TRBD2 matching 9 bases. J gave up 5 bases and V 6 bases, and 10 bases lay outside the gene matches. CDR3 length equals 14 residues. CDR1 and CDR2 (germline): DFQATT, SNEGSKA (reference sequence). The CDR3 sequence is CSAPSGVLRETQYF. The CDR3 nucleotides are TGCAGTGCACCTAGCGGGGTTTTGCGGGAGACCCAGTACTTC.

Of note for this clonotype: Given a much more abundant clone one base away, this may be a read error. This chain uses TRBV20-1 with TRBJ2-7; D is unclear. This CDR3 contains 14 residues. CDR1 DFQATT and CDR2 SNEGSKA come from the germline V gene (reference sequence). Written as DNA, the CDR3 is TGCATTGCTAGAGATCGGAAAGGCTCCTACGAGCAGTACTTC. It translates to CIARDRKGSYEQYF.

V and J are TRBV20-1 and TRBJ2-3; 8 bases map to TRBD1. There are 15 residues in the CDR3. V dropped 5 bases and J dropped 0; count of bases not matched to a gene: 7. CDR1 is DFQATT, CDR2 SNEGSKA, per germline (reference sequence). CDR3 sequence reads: CSALRTGRSTDTQYF. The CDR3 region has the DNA TGCAGTGCTCTCCGGACAGGGCGTAGCACAGATACGCAGTATTTT.

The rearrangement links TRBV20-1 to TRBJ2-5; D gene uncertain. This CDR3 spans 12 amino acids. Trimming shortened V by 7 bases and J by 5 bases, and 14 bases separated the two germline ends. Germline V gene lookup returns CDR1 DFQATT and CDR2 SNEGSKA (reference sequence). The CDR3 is CSVSPGVETQYF. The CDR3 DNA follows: TGCAGTGTTAGTCCCGGCGTGGAGACCCAGTACTTC.

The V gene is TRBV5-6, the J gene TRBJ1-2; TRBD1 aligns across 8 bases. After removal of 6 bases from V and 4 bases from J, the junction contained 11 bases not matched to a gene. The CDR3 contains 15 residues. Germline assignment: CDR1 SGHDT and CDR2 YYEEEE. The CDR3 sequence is CASTIRAGGIYGYTF. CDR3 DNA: TGTGCCAGCACCATCAGGGCAGGGGGCATCTATGGCTACACCTTC.

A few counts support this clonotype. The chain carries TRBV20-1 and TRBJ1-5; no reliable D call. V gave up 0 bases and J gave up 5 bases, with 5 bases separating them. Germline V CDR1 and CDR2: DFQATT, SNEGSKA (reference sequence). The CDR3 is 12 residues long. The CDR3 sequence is CSAREEDQPQHF. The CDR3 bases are TGCAGTGCTAGAGAGGAGGATCAGCCCCAGCATTTT.

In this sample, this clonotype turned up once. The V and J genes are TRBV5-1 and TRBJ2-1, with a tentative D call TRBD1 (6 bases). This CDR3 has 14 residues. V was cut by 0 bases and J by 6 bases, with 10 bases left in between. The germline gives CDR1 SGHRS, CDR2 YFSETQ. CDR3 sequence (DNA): TGCGCCAGCAGCTTGGAGGCCAGGGGCAATGAGCAGTTCTTC. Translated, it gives CASSLEARGNEQFF. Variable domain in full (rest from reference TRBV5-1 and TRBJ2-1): KAGVTQTPRYLIKTRGQQVTLSCSPISGHRSVSWYQQTPGQGLQFLFEYFSETQRNKGNFPGRFSGRQFSNSRSEMNVSTLELGDSALYLCASSLEARGNEQFFGPGTRLTVL.